The 26 T cell receptor beta chains given below trace back to one sample, sequenced in a study of T cells after yellow fever vaccination. In TCRdb, the 5' RACE reads were re-called with MiXCR into one record per CDR3 protein. The sample records 200,000 to 250,000 distinct CDR3 sequences, around 3.1% being singletons. Material: CD4+ T cells sorted from PBMCs, obtained 10 days after the yellow fever booster vaccination. Receptors were obtained from a man younger than 35 who received the YFV17D yellow fever vaccine.

Only a few counts were recorded for this clonotype. V and J are TRBV6-5 and TRBJ2-4, with TRBD2 matching over 11 bases. Germline CDR1 is MNHEY and CDR2 is SVGAGI. J lost 9 bases, V lost 6 bases, and 4 bases had no gene match. There are 13 residues in the CDR3. CDR3 coding DNA: TGTGCCAGCAGGCACGGACTAGCGGGCATTCAGTACTTC. Translation: CASRHGLAGIQYF.

This clonotype came up many times. This chain connects TRBV7-6 to TRBJ1-1; tentative D call: TRBD1 (6 bases). The ends were cut back, 6 bases at V and 1 base at J, with 12 bases in the middle. The CDR3 has 14 residues. Germline loops: CDR1 SGHVS, CDR2 FNYEAQ. The CDR3 DNA sequence: TGTGCCAGCAGAGAGACAGGCGCGAACACTGAAGCTTTCTTT. As protein: CASRETGANTEAFF.

This clonotype was recorded many times. The genes are TRBV6-2 or TRBV6-3 and TRBJ2-3, with TRBD1 matching over 7 bases. This CDR3 is 16 amino acids long. Germline V gene data show CDR1 as MNHEY and CDR2 as SVGEGT. The V segment lost 5 bases and the J segment 2 bases; nucleotides outside the gene matches: 10. The CDR3 loop is CASSHTDRDLTDTQYF. The CDR3 DNA is TGTGCCAGCAGTCACACCGACAGGGATCTCACAGATACGCAGTATTTT.

This clonotype was observed a handful of times. The chain combines TRBV29-1 with TRBJ2-5; 13 nucleotides line up with TRBD2. With 6 bases clipped from V and 8 bases from J, the junction kept 3 bases outside the gene matches. This CDR3 has 12 residues. Germline loops: CDR1 SQVTM, CDR2 ANQGSEA. For the CDR3, the DNA is TGCAGCGTAAGACTAGCGGGGGGCACCCAGTACTTC. This sequence encodes CSVRLAGGTQYF. The full variable domain, its missing parts supplied by reference TRBV29-1 and TRBJ2-5, is SAVISQKPSRDICQRGTSLTIQCQVDSQVTMMFWYRQQPGQSLTLIATANQGSEATYESGFVIDKFPISRPNLTFSTLTVSNMSPEDSSIYLCSVRLAGGTQYFGPGTRLLVL.

There are many counts of this clonotype. The rearrangement links TRBV20-1 to TRBJ1-5, with 9 nucleotides matching TRBD1. CDR1 is DFQATT, CDR2 SNEGSKA, per germline (reference sequence). CDR3 length: 14 residues. Losses at the gene ends were 5 bases for V and 6 bases for J; bases not matched to a gene: 8. The CDR3 DNA sequence: TGCAGTGCTGCCACAGGGGGCTCAAGTCAGCCCCAGCATTTT. Protein product: CSAATGGSSQPQHF.

In its sample, this clonotype was seen a few times. The chain joins TRBV11-2 to TRBJ2-3, with TRBD2 identical over 10 bases. The CDR3 runs 18 residues. The V gene's germline CDR1 is SGHAT and CDR2 FQNNGV. J gave up 0 bases and V 2 bases, and 8 bases lay outside the gene matches. The CDR3 DNA reads TGTGCCAGCAGCTTACAAAGCGGGGGGGGACTTAGCACAGATACGCAGTATTTT. Amino acid sequence: CASSLQSGGGLSTDTQYF. Looking up the rest from reference TRBV11-2 and TRBJ2-3 gives the full variable domain: EAGVAQSPRYKIIEKRQSVAFWCNPISGHATLYWYQQILGQGPKLLIQFQNNGVVDDSQLPKDRFSAERLKGVDSTLKIQPAKLEDSAVYLCASSLQSGGGLSTDTQYFGPGTRLTVL.

This clonotype was seen a handful of times. The V gene is TRBV15, the J gene TRBJ2-5; TRBD1 agrees at 7 bases. The ends lost 3 bases at V and 4 bases at J; junction bases unmatched: 2. The CDR3 sequence is 13 residues long. CDR1 LNHNV and CDR2 YYDKDF come from the germline V gene (reference sequence). In DNA, the CDR3 is TGTGCCACCAGCAGGGGACAGTTAGAGACCCAGTACTTC. Protein product: CATSRGQLETQYF.

In this sample, this clonotype turned up many times. This chain links TRBV3-1 with TRBJ2-1, with D tentatively TRBD1 (6 bases). Deletions cut 10 bases from V and 15 bases from J, with 19 bases between. The CDR3 is made up of 11 amino acids. Germline values: CDR1 LGHDT, CDR2 YNNKEL (reference sequence). CDR3 protein: CANSYSTGWFF. CDR3 nucleotides: TGTGCCAACTCCTATTCGACAGGATGGTTCTTC.

This clonotype was seen many times. V usage is TRBV7-2 and J usage is TRBJ2-5, with a tentative D call TRBD2 (6 bases). This CDR3 contains 15 residues. Trimming pared 5 bases from V and 5 bases from J, leaving 18 bases between. Germline values: CDR1 SGHTA, CDR2 FQGNSA. The DNA of the CDR3 is TGTGCCAGCAGCCCAAGCGGGTGGCGAGAGGAGACCCAGTACTTC. This encodes CASSPSGWREETQYF.

This clonotype has at least ten counts. This chain connects TRBV6-2 or TRBV6-3 to TRBJ1-2, with TRBD1 matching 10 bases. The germline gives CDR1 MNHEY, CDR2 SVGEGT. V was pared by 6 bases and J by 7 bases, with 8 bases of the junction left unmatched. The CDR3 contains 14 residues. The CDR3 sequence: CASRTGGLHSGYTF. The DNA of the CDR3 is TGTGCCAGCAGGACAGGGGGCTTACATTCTGGCTACACCTTC.

This clonotype was counted a few times. The genes are TRBV5-1 and TRBJ1-6; D may be TRBD1 (6 bases). CDR3 length: 18 residues. Trimming pared 4 bases from V and 0 bases from J, leaving 17 bases between. Germline V CDR1 and CDR2: SGHRS, YFSETQ. The CDR3 loop reads CASSPRRQESSYNSPLHF. DNA for the CDR3: TGCGCCAGCAGCCCGCGCCGACAGGAGAGCTCCTATAATTCACCCCTCCACTTT.

This clonotype was seen at least ten times. The CDR3 nucleotides are TGTGCCAGCGGGGGACAGGGGATCTCAGGAGAGACCCAGTACTTC. Protein product: CASGGQGISGETQYF. The chain carries TRBV2 and TRBJ2-5, with 10 bases aligning to TRBD1. The junction had 10 bases not matched to a gene; V was cut back by 8 bases and J by 4 bases. This CDR3 spans 15 amino acids. Germline V CDR1 and CDR2: SNHLY, FYNNEI. The variable domain in full, completed from reference TRBV2 and TRBJ2-5, reads EPEVTQTPSHQVTQMGQEVILRCVPISNHLYFYWYRQILGQKVEFLVSFYNNEISEKSEIFDDQFSVERPDGSNFTLKIRSTKLEDSAMYFCASGGQGISGETQYFGPGTRLLVL.

This rearrangement joins TRBV2 to TRBJ2-1; tentative D call: TRBD2 (5 bases). Germline assignment: CDR1 SNHLY and CDR2 FYNNEI. V lost 8 bases and J lost 8, with 13 bases in between. This CDR3 spans 12 amino acids. The CDR3 DNA sequence: TGTGCCAGCTTGTATGCGGGCGATGAGCAGTTCTTC. This gives the protein CASLYAGDEQFF. Full variable domain (remainder filled in from reference TRBV2 and TRBJ2-1): EPEVTQTPSHQVTQMGQEVILRCVPISNHLYFYWYRQILGQKVEFLVSFYNNEISEKSEIFDDQFSVERPDGSNFTLKIRSTKLEDSAMYFCASLYAGDEQFFGPGTRLTVL.

This chain's CDR3 is CASSPGQGSYTF. The CDR3 DNA is TGTGCCAGCAGTCCGGGACAGGGAAGCTACACCTTC. The chain recombines TRBV6-2 or TRBV6-3 with TRBJ1-2; 9 bases fit TRBD1. Trimming removed 5 bases from V and 9 bases from J; junction bases left unmatched: 4. Per germline, CDR1 MNHEY and CDR2 SVGEGT. The CDR3 length is 12 residues.

This chain uses TRBV25-1 with TRBJ2-3, with 11 bases that match TRBD2. V dropped 3 bases and J dropped 4; count of bases not matched to a gene: 9. The germline CDR1 and CDR2 sequences are MGHDK and SYGVNS. The CDR3 is made up of 17 amino acids. The CDR3 protein is CASSEAGVAGGPDTQYF. The CDR3 DNA reads TGTGCCAGCAGTGAGGCCGGGGTAGCGGGGGGGCCAGATACGCAGTATTTT.

This rearrangement joins TRBV6-5 to TRBJ2-1; 7 nucleotides agree with TRBD2. This CDR3 has 15 amino acids. Germline trimming cut 7 bases from V and 5 bases from J; bases unmatched to any gene: 11. Germline V gene data show CDR1 as MNHEY and CDR2 as SVGAGI. The CDR3 protein is CASNSWSSGDNEQFF. CDR3 DNA: TGTGCCAGCAACTCCTGGTCCAGCGGGGACAATGAGCAGTTCTTC.

This clonotype was observed at least ten times. The J gene is TRBJ2-3, the V gene TRBV4-3; possible D gene TRBD2, 5 bases. The germline gives CDR1 LGHNA, CDR2 YSLEER. With 1 base removed from V and 4 bases from J, the gap between germline ends came to 12 bases. This CDR3 comprises 15 residues. CDR3 sequence reads: CASSQAWAGPDTQYF. The CDR3 DNA is TGCGCCAGCAGCCAAGCTTGGGCGGGCCCAGATACGCAGTATTTT.

Ten or more counts support this clonotype. This chain uses TRBV20-1 with TRBJ1-6, with D unclear. V was clipped by 1 base and J by 8 bases, with 9 bases between them. CDR1 DFQATT and CDR2 SNEGSKA come from the germline V gene (reference sequence). The length of the CDR3 is 13 residues. DNA of the CDR3: TGCAGTGCTAGAGCTCAGGCGGATTCACCCCTCCACTTT. It specifies CSARAQADSPLHF.

The chain joins TRBV2 to TRBJ2-3; D is possibly TRBD2 (7 bases). The germline gives CDR1 SNHLY, CDR2 FYNNEI. The ends were cut back, 10 bases at V and 4 bases at J, with 18 bases in the middle. The CDR3 has 14 residues. The DNA for the CDR3 is TGTGCCACACCCTCGAGGGGGGGACCAGATACGCAGTATTTT. Protein product: CATPSRGGPDTQYF.

The CDR3 here is CASSPGAYEQYF. The CDR3 DNA sequence: TGTGCCAGCTCACCAGGCGCCTACGAGCAGTACTTC. The chain joins TRBV18 to TRBJ2-7; no definite D call. Germline V gene sequence: CDR1 KGHSH, CDR2 LQKENI. Trimming cost V 2 bases and J 2 bases, with 4 bases left between them. The CDR3 totals 12 residues.

This clonotype was detected only a few times. The CDR3 DNA sequence: TGCAGTGCTAGAGATTTTATGGCTAGCGGGGGTCGGGAGACCCAGTACTTC. Encoded protein: CSARDFMASGGRETQYF. The chain links TRBV20-1 to TRBJ2-5; 10 bases agree with TRBD2. The CDR3 contains 17 residues. J gave up 5 bases and V 0 bases, and 12 bases lay outside the gene matches. Germline loops: CDR1 DFQATT, CDR2 SNEGSKA (reference sequence).

Ten or more counts support this clonotype. The rearrangement joins TRBV7-8 to TRBJ1-4, with 7 nucleotides matching TRBD1. The CDR3 contains 15 residues. Germline-derived CDR1 and CDR2 are SGHVS and FQNEAQ. V shed 2 bases and J 4 bases; nucleotides not matched to a gene: 4. The chain's CDR3 is CASSLMGQFNEKLFF. The CDR3 DNA reads TGTGCCAGCAGCTTAATGGGACAGTTTAATGAAAAACTGTTTTTT.

This clonotype came up many times. V usage is TRBV4-3 and J usage is TRBJ2-7; D may be TRBD1 (6 bases). V shed 4 bases and J shed 2 bases, with 15 bases lying between them. The CDR3 covers 15 residues. The germline gives CDR1 LGHNA, CDR2 YSLEER. The CDR3 here is CASSPVPGTPYEQYF. CDR3 nucleotide sequence: TGCGCCAGCAGCCCCGTCCCCGGGACACCCTACGAGCAGTACTTC.

This rearrangement joins TRBV3-1 to TRBJ1-2; the match to TRBD1 covers 7 bases. J lost 6 bases, V lost 3 bases, and 4 bases had no gene match. The CDR3 is 13 residues long. CDR1 LGHDT and CDR2 YNNKEL come from the germline V gene (reference sequence). The CDR3 DNA follows: TGTGCCAGCAGCCAGACAGGGCGGAATGGCTACACCTTC. It encodes CASSQTGRNGYTF.

The table lists this clonotype with a few counts. The chain has TRBV6-4 and TRBJ1-4, with D unclear. V was clipped by 2 bases and J by 0 bases, with 7 bases between them. The CDR3 runs 15 residues. Germline loops: CDR1 MRHNA, CDR2 SNTAGT. The CDR3 nucleotides are TGTGCCAGCAGTGACGGCCGAACAACTAATGAAAAACTGTTTTTT. Protein product: CASSDGRTTNEKLFF.

The V call is TRBV4-3, the J call TRBJ1-6; D is uncertain. The V end was cut by 0 bases, the J end by 6 bases, with 15 bases between. This CDR3 spans 17 amino acids. The germline gives CDR1 LGHNA, CDR2 YSLEER. Here the CDR3 DNA reads TGCGCCAGCAGCCAAGATAGTACGGCAGCCGGTAATTCACCCCTCCACTTT. This gives the protein CASSQDSTAAGNSPLHF.